The 5 T cell receptor beta chains given below trace back to one sample, sequenced in a study of T-cell reconstitution after alpha-beta-depleted transplantation in children. As it was prepared, the TCRbeta library received unique molecular identifiers. TCRdb redid the calling of the PCR reads with MiXCR, one entry per CDR3 protein. Counted here are hundreds of thousands of distinct CDR3 sequences, around a sixth occurring once; the ten biggest clones make up about 1.1%. Specimen: PBMCs from the stem cell graft donor, collected from the stem cell graft. These receptors all stem from a human donor who donated a stem cell graft to a child with acute myeloid leukemia.

The V gene is TRBV7-3, the J gene TRBJ1-6, with TRBD1 as a possible D gene (5 bases). Trimming cost V 2 bases and J 6 bases, with 8 bases left between them. The CDR3 runs 14 residues. Germline assignment: CDR1 SGHTA and CDR2 FQGTGA. In nucleotides, the CDR3 is TGTGCCAGCAGCTTAGGGGCTGGTAATTCACCCCTCCACTTT. Translating gives CASSLGAGNSPLHF.

The genes are TRBV20-1 and TRBJ1-5; D remains unclear. The CDR3 runs to 13 residues. Trimming shortened V by 6 bases and J by 7 bases, and 16 bases separated the two germline ends. CDR1 and CDR2 (germline): DFQATT, SNEGSKA (reference sequence). The CDR3 loop reads CSAFTETSQPQHF. The CDR3 DNA follows: TGCAGTGCATTTACTGAAACCTCGCAGCCCCAGCATTTT.

This chain uses TRBV20-1 with TRBJ1-1, with no clear D. Germline CDR1 reads DFQATT; CDR2 reads SNEGSKA (reference sequence). The CDR3 extends over 12 amino acids. Trimming left V 3 bases short and J 4 bases short, with 9 bases between. The CDR3 spells CSASLETTEAFF. DNA for the CDR3: TGCAGTGCTAGTTTAGAAACCACTGAAGCTTTCTTT.

This clonotype appeared many times. The V gene is TRBV7-2, the J gene TRBJ2-1; the D gene is possibly TRBD1 (6 bases). The V and J ends lost 2 bases and 15 bases respectively, with 17 bases between them. This CDR3 region has 13 residues. In germline, CDR1 is SGHTA, CDR2 FQGNSA. The CDR3 loop is CASSLRLRTVAFF. In nucleotides, the CDR3 is TGTGCCAGCAGCTTAAGGCTGAGGACAGTGGCGTTCTTC.

There are many counts of this clonotype. The chain couples TRBV5-5 to TRBJ1-1, with 8 positions matching TRBD1. The CDR3 sequence is 15 residues long. J was trimmed by 0 bases and V by 2 bases; bases with no gene match: 3. Germline-derived CDR1 and CDR2 are SGHKS and YYEKEE (reference sequence). DNA for the CDR3: TGTGCCAGCAGCTTCCAGGGGGCGTTGAACACTGAAGCTTTCTTT. Translating gives CASSFQGALNTEAFF. The whole variable domain, remainder taken from reference TRBV5-5 and TRBJ1-1, is DAGVTQSPTHLIKTRGQQVTLRCSPISGHKSVSWYQQVLGQGPQFIFQYYEKEERGRGNFPDRFSARQFPNYSSELNVNALLLGDSALYLCASSFQGALNTEAFFGQGTRLTVV.